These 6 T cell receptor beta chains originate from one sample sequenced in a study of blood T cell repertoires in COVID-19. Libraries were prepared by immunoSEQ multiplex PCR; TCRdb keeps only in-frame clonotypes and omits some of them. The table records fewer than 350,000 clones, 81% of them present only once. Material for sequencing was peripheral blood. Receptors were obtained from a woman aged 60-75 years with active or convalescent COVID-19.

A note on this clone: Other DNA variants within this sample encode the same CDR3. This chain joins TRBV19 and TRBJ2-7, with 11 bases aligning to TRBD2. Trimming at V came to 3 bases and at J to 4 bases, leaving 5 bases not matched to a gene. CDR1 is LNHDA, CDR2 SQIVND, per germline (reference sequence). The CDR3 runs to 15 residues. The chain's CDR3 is CASSISLAGGYEQYF. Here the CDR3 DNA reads TGTGCCAGTAGTATTTCCCTAGCGGGGGGTTACGAGCAGTACTTC.

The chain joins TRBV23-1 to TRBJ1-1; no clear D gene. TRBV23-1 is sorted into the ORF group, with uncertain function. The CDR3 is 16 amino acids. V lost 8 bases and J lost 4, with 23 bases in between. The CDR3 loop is CASYPLMRAPATEAFF. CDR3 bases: TGCGCCAGCTACCCGCTCATGAGGGCCCCGGCCACTGAAGCTTTCTTT.

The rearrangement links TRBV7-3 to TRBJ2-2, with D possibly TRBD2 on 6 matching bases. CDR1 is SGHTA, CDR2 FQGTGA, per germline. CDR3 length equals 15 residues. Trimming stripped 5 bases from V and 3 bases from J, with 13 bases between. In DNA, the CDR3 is TGTGCCAGCAGCCCGACGGGACTCTACACCGGGGAGCTGTTTTTT. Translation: CASSPTGLYTGELFF.

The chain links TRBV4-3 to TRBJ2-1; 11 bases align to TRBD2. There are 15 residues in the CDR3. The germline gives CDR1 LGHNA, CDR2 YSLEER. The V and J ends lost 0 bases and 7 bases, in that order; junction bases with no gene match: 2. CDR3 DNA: TGCGCCAGCAGCCAAGAGACTAGCGGGGTGAATGAGCAGTTCTTC. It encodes CASSQETSGVNEQFF.

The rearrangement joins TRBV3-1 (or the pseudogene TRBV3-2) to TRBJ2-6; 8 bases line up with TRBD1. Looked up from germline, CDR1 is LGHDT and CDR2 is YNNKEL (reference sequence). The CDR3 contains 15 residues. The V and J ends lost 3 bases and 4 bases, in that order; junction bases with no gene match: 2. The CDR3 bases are TGTGCCAGCAGCCACCGGGACAGGGGGGCCAACGTCCTGACTTTC. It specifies CASSHRDRGANVLTF.

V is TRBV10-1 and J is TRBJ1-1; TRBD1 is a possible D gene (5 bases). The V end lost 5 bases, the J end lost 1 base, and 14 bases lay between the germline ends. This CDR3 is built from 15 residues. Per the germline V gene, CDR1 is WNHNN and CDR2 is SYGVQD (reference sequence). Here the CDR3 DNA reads TGCGCCAGCAGTCGAGCAGGGTTTTCGAACACTGAAGCTTTCTTT. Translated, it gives CASSRAGFSNTEAFF.